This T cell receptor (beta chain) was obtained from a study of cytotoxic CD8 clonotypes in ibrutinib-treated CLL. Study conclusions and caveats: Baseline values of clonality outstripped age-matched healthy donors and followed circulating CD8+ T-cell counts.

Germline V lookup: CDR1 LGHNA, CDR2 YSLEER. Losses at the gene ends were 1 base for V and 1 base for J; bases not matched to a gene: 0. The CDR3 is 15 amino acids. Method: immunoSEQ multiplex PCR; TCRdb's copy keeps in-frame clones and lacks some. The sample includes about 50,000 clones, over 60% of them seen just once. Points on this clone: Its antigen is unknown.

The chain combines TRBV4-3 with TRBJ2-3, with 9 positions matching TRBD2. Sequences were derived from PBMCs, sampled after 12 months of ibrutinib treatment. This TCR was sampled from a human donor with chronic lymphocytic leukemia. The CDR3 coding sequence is TGCGCCAGCAGCCAAGTAGCGGGAGGCACAGATACGCAGTATTTT. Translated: CASSQVAGGTDTQYF.